The clone carrying this T cell receptor (beta chain) was observed once. The data derive from a study of blood T cell repertoires in COVID-19. Clones were read by immunoSEQ multiplex PCR, and TCRdb kept only the in-frame ones, dropping some. The table has under 200,000 clones, around 90% seen once. The CDR3 extends over 15 amino acids. Germline V gene lookup returns CDR1 SNHLY and CDR2 FYNNEI. With V trimmed by 3 bases and J by 0 bases, 3 bases remained unmatched. This rearrangement joins TRBV2 to TRBJ2-3; 7 nucleotides line up with TRBD1. This clonotype originated in a man in his sixties with active or convalescent COVID-19. The sample taken for sequencing was peripheral blood. The CDR3 spells CASSDGQASTDTQYF. For the CDR3, the DNA is TGTGCCAGCAGTGACGGACAGGCTAGCACAGATACGCAGTATTTT.